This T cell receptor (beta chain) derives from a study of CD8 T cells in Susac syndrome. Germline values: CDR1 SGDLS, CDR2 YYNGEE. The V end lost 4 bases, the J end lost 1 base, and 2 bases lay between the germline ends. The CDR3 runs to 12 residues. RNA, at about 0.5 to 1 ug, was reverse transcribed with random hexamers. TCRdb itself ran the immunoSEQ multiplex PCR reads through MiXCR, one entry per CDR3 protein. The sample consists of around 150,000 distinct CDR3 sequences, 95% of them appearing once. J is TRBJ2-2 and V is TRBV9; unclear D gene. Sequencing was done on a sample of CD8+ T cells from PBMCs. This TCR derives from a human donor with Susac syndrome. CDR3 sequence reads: CASSMNTGELFF. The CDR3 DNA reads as TGTGCCAGCAGCATGAACACCGGGGAGCTGTTTTTT.